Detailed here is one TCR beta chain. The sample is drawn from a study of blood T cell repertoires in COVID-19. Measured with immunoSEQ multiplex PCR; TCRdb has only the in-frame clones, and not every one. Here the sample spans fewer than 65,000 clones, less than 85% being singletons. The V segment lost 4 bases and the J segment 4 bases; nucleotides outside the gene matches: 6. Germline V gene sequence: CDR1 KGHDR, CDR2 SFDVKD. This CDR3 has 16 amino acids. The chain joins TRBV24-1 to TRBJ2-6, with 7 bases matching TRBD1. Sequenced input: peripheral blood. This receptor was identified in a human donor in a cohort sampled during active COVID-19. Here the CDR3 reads CATSDSTGRGANVLTF. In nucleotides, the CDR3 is TGTGCCACCAGTGACTCGACAGGGAGAGGGGCCAACGTCCTGACTTTC.